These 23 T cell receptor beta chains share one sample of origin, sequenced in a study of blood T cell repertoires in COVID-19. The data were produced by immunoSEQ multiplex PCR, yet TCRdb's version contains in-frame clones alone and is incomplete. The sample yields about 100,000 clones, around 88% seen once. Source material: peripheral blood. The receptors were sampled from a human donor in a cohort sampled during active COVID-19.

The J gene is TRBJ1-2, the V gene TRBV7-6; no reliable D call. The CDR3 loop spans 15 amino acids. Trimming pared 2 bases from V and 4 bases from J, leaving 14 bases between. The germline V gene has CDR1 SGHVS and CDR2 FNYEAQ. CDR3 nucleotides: TGTGCCAGCAGCTTAATCCCCGGGTCTGGCTATGGCTACACCTTC. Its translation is CASSLIPGSGYGYTF.

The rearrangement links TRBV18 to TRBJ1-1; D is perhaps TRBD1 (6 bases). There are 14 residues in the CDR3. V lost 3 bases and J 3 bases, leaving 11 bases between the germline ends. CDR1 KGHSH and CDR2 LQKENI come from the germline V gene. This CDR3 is CASSPLQGDTEAFF. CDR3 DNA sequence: TGTGCCAGCTCACCTTTACAGGGAGACACTGAAGCTTTCTTT.

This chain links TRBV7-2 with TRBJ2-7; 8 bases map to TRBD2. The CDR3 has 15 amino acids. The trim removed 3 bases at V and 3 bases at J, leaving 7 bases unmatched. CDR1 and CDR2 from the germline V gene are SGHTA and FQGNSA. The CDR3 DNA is TGTGCCAGCAGCTTTTCCGGGACTAGTATCTACGAGCAGTACTTC. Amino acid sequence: CASSFSGTSIYEQYF.

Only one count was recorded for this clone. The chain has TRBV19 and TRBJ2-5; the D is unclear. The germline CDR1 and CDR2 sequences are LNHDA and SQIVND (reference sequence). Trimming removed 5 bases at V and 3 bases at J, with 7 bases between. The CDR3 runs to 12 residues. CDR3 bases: TGTGCCAGTAGTCTGGCGGAAGAGACCCAGTACTTC. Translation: CASSLAEETQYF.

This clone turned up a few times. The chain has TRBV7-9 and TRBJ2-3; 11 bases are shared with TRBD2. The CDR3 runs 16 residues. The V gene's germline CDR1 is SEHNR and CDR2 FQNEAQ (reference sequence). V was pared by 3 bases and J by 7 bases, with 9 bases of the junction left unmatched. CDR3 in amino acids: CASSFPTSGRANTQYF. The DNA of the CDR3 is TGTGCCAGCAGCTTCCCTACTAGCGGGAGAGCAAATACGCAGTATTTT.

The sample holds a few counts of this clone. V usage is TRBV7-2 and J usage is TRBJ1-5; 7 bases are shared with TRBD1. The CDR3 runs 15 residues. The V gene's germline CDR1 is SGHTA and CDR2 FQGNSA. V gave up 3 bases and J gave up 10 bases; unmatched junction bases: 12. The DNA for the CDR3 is TGTGCCAGCAGCTTCGAGGTAGCAGGGGGTCGTCCCCAGCATTTT. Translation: CASSFEVAGGRPQHF.

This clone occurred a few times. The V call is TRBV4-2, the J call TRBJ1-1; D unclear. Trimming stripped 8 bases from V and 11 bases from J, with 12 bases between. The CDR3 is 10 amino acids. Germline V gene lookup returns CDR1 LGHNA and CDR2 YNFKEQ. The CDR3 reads CASPKRAAFF. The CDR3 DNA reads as TGTGCCAGCCCGAAGCGTGCGGCTTTCTTT.

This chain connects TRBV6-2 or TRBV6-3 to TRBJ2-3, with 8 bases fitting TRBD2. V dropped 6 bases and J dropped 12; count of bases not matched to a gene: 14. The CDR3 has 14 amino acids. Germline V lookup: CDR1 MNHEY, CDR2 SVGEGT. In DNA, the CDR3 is TGTGCCAGCAGACCTCCGGGACTAGTACGGACACAGTATTTT. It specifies CASRPPGLVRTQYF.

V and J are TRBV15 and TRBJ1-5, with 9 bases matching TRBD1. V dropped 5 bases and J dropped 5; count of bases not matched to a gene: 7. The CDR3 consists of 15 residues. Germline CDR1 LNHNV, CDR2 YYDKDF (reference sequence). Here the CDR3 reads CATSEQGAKDQPQHF. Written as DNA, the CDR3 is TGTGCCACCAGCGAACAGGGGGCGAAGGATCAGCCCCAGCATTTT.

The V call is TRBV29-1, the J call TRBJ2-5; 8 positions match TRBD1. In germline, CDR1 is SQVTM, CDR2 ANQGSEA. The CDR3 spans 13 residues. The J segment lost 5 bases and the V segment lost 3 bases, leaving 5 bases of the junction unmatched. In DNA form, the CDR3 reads TGCAGCGTTGAGACAGGGGTGAGGGAGACCCAGTACTTC. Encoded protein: CSVETGVRETQYF. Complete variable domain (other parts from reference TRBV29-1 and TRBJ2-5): SAVISQKPSRDICQRGTSLTIQCQVDSQVTMMFWYRQQPGQSLTLIATANQGSEATYESGFVIDKFPISRPNLTFSTLTVSNMSPEDSSIYLCSVETGVRETQYFGPGTRLLVL.

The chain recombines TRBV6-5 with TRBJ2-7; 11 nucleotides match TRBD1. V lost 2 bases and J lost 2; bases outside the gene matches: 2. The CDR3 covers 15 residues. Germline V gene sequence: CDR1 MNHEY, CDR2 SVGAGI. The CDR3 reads CASSYRDRGTYEQYF. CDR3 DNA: TGTGCCAGCAGTTACCGGGACAGGGGGACCTACGAGCAGTACTTC.

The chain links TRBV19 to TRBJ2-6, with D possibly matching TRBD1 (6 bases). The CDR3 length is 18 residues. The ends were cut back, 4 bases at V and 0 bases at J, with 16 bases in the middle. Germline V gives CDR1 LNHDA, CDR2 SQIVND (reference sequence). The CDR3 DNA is TGTGCCAGTAGTAGCGGACAGCAACCCTTCTCTGGGGCCAACGTCCTGACTTTC. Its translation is CASSSGQQPFSGANVLTF. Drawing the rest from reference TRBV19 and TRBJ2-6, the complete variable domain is DGGITQSPKYLFRKEGQNVTLSCEQNLNHDAMYWYRQDPGQGLRLIYYSQIVNDFQKGDIAEGYSVSREKKESFPLTVTSAQKNPTAFYLCASSSGQQPFSGANVLTFGAGSRLTVL.

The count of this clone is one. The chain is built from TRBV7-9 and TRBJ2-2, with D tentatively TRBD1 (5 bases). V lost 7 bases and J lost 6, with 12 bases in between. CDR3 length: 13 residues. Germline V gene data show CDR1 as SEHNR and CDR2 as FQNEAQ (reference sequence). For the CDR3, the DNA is TGTGCCAGCACCATACAGGTCCCCGGGGAGCTGTTTTTT. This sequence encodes CASTIQVPGELFF.

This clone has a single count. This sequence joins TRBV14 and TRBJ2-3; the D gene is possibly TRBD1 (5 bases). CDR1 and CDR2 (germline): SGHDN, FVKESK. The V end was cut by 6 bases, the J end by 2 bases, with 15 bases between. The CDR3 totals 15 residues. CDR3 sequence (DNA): TGTGCCAGCAGTCCTTGGCGACAGATCACAGATACGCAGTATTTT. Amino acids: CASSPWRQITDTQYF.

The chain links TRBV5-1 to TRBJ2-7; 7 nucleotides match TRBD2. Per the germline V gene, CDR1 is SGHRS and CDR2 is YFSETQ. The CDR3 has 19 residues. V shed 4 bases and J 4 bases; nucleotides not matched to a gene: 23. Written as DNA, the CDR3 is TGCGCCAGCAGCCTTGGCCGGGCAGGGTGGGAGGGCAACGTATACGAGCAGTACTTC. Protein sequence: CASSLGRAGWEGNVYEQYF.

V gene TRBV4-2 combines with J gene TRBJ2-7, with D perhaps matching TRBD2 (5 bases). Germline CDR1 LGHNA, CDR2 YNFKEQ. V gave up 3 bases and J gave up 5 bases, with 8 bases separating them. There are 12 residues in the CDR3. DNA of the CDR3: TGTGCCAGCAGCCAGAGAGCGGACGAGCAGTACTTC. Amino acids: CASSQRADEQYF.

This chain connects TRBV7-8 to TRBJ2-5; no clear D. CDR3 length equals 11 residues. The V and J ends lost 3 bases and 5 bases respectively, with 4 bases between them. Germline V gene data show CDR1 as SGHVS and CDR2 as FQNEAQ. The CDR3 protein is CASSFRETQYF. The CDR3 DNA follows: TGTGCCAGCAGCTTCCGTGAGACCCAGTACTTC.

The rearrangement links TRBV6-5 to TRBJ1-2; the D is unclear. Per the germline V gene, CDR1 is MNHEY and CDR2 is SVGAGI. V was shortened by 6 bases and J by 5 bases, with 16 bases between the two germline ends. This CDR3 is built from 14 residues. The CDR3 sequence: CASSRGPSGYGYTF. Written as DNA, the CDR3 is TGTGCCAGCAGCCGAGGGCCTTCAGGTTATGGCTACACCTTC.

The CDR3 bases are TGTGCCAGCAGCGCGGGGACAGGAGGAAACACCATATATTTT. Its translation: CASSAGTGGNTIYF. V usage is TRBV11-2 and J usage is TRBJ1-3; 8 nucleotides align to TRBD1. Germline assignment: CDR1 SGHAT and CDR2 FQNNGV. J gave up 4 bases and V 5 bases, and 4 bases lay outside the gene matches. The CDR3 totals 14 residues.

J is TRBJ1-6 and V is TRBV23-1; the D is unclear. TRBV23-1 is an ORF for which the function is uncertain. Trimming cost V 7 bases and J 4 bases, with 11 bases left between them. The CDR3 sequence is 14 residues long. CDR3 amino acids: CASNGEEYNSPLHF. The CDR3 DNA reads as TGCGCCAGCAACGGCGAGGAGTATAATTCACCCCTCCACTTT.

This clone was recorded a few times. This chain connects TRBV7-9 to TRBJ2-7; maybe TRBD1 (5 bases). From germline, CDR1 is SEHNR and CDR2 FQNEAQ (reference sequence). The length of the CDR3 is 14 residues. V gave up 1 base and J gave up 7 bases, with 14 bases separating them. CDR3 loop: CASSLGTAQGEQYF. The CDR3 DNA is TGTGCCAGCAGCTTAGGTACGGCCCAGGGTGAGCAGTACTTC. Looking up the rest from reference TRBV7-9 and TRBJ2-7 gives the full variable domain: DTGVSQNPRHKITKRGQNVTFRCDPISEHNRLYWYRQTLGQGPEFLTYFQNEAQLEKSRLLSDRFSAERPKGSFSTLEIQRTEQGDSAMYLCASSLGTAQGEQYFGPGTRLTVT.

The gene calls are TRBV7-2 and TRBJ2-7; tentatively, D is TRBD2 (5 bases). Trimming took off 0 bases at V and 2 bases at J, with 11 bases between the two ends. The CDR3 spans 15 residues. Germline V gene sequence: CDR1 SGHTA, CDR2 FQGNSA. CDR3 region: CASSLAGAPPYEQYF. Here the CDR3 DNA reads TGTGCCAGCAGCTTAGCGGGAGCACCCCCCTACGAGCAGTACTTC.

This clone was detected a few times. In nucleotides, the CDR3 is TGTGCCAGCAGCCTATACACAGGGGCTCCTGGAAACACCATATATTTT. This translates into CASSLYTGAPGNTIYF. This chain links TRBV3-1 (or the pseudogene TRBV3-2) with TRBJ1-3; 7 nucleotides line up with TRBD1. Germline V CDR1 and CDR2: LGHDT, YNNKEL (reference sequence). Trimming cost V 4 bases and J 2 bases; bases outside gene matches: 8. This CDR3 region has 16 residues.